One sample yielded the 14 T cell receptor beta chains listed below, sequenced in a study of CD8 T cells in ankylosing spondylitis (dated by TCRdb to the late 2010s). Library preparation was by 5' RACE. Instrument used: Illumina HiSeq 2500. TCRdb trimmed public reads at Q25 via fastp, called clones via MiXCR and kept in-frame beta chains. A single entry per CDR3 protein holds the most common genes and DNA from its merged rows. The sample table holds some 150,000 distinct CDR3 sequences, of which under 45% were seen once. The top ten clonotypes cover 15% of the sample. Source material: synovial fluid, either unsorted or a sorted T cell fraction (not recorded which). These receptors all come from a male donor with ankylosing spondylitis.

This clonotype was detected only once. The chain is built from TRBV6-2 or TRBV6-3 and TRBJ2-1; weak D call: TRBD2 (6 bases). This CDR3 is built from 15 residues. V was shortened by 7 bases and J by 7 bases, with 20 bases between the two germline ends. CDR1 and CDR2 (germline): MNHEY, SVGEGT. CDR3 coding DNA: TGTGCCAGCACCACGGGGTGGAGGGGTCGGAATGAGCAGTTCTTC. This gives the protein CASTTGWRGRNEQFF.

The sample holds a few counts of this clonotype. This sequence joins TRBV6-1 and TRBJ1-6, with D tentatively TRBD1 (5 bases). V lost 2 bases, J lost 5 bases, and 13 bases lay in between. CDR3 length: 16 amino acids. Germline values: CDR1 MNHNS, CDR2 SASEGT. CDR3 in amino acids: CASSEYGTENNSPLHF. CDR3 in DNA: TGTGCCAGCAGTGAATACGGGACGGAGAATAATTCACCCCTCCACTTT.

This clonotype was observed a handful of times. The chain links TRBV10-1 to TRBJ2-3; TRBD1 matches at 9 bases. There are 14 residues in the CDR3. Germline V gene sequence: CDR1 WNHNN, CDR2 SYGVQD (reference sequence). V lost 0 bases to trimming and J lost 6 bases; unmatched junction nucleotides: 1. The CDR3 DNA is TGCGCCAGCAGTGAGTCGACAGGGGGGGATACGCAGTATTTT. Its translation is CASSESTGGDTQYF.

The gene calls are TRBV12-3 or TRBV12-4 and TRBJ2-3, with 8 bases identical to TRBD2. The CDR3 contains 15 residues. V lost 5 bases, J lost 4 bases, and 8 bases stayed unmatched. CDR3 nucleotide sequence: TGTGCCAGCAGTCCCATGACTAGCGCCCCAGATACGCAGTATTTT. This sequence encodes CASSPMTSAPDTQYF.

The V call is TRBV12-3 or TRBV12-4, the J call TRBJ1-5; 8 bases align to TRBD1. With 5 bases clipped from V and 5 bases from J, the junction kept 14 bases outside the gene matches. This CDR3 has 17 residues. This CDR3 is CASSPWGTGGKHQPQHF. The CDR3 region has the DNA TGTGCCAGCAGTCCGTGGGGGACAGGAGGGAAGCATCAGCCCCAGCATTTT.

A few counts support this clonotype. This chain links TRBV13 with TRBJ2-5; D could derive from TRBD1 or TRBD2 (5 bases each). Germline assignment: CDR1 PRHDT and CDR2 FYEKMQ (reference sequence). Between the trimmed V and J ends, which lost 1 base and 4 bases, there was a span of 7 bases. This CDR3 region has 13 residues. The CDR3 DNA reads TGTGCCAGCAGCTTAGCAGGGAGAGAGACCCAGTACTTC. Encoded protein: CASSLAGRETQYF.

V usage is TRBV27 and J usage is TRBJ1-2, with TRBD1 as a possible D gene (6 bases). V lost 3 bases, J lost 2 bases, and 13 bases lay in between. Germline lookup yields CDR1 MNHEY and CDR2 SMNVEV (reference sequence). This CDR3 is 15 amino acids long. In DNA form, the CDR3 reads TGTGCCAGCAGTTTTTCGAGCAGGGGCAACTATGGCTACACCTTC. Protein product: CASSFSSRGNYGYTF.

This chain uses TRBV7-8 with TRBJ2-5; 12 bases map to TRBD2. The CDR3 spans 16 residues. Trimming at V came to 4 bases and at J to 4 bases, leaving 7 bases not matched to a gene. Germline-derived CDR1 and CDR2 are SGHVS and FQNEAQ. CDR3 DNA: TGTGCCAGCAGCTCTCTAGCGGGAGGGCCTGGAGAGACCCAGTACTTC. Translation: CASSSLAGGPGETQYF.

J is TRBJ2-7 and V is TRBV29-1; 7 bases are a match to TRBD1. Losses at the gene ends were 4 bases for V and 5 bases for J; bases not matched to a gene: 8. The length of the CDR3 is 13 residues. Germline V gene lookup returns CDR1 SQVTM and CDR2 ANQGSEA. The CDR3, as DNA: TGCAGCGTTGGAGGGACAGAGGTACACGAGCAGTACTTC. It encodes CSVGGTEVHEQYF.

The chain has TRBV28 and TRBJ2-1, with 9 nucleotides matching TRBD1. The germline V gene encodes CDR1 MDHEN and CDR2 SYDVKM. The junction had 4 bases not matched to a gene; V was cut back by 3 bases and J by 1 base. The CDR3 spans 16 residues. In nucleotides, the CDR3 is TGTGCCAGCAGTTTCTGGGACAGGGAGTCCTACAATGAGCAGTTCTTC. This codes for CASSFWDRESYNEQFF.

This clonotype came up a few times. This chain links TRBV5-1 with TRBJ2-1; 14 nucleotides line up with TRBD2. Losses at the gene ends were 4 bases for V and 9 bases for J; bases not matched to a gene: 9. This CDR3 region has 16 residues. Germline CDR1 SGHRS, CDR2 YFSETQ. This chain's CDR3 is CASSLRGLAGEGEQFF. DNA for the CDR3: TGCGCCAGCAGCCTACGGGGACTAGCGGGAGAGGGTGAGCAGTTCTTC.

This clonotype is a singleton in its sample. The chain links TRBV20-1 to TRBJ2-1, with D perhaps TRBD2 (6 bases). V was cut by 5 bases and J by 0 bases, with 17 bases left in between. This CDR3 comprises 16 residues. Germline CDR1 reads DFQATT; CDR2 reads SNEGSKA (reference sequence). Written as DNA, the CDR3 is TGCAGTGCTCCGCCGTTGGAGGGCCCCTCCTACAATGAGCAGTTCTTC. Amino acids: CSAPPLEGPSYNEQFF.

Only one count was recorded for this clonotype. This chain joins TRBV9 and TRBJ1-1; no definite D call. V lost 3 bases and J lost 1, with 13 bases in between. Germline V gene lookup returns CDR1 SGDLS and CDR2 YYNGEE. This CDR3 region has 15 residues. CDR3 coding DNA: TGTGCCAGCAGCGCCCTATTTCTCCCGAACACTGAAGCTTTCTTT. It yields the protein CASSALFLPNTEAFF.

CDR3 DNA sequence: TGTGCCAGCAGTTACGGGCCCTTAGCGGACACCATATATTTT. Translation: CASSYGPLADTIYF. The chain is built from TRBV6-5 and TRBJ1-3, with D unclear. Per the germline V gene, CDR1 is MNHEY and CDR2 is SVGAGI. With 2 bases removed from V and 8 bases from J, the gap between germline ends came to 13 bases. This CDR3 is 14 amino acids long.